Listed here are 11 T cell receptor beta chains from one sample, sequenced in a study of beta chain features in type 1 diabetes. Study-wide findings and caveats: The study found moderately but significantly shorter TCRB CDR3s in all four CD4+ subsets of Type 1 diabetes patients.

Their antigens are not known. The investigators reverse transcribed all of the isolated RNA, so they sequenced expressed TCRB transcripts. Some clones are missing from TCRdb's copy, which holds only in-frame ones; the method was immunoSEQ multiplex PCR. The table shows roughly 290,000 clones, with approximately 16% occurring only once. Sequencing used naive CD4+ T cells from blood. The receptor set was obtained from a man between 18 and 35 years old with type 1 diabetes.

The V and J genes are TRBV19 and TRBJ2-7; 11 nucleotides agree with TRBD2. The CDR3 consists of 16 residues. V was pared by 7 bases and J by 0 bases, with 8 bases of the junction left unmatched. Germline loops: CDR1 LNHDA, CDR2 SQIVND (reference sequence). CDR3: CASTRAGTSGSYEQYF. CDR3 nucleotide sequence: TGTGCCAGTACTAGAGCGGGGACTAGCGGCTCCTACGAGCAGTACTTC.

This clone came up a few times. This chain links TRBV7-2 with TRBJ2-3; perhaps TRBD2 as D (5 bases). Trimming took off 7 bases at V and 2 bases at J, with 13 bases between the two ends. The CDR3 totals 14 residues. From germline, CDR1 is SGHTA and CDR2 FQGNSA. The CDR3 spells CASTDSGNTDTQYF. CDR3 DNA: TGTGCCAGCACCGACTCCGGGAACACAGATACGCAGTATTTT.

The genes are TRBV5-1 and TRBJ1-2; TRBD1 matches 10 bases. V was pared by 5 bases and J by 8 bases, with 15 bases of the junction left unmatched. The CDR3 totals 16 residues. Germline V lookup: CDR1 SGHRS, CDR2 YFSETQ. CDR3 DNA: TGCGCCAGCAGTTCCGGGACAGGGGACGACCGCAGGGGCTACACCTTC. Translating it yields CASSSGTGDDRRGYTF.

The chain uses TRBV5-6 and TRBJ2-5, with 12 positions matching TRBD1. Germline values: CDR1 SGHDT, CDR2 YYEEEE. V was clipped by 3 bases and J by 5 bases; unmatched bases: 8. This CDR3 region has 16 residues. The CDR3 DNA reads TGTGCCAGCAGCTCGGGGACAGGGGGCGCGAGGGAGACCCAGTACTTC. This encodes CASSSGTGGARETQYF. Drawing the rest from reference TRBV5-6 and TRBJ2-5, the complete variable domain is DAGVTQSPTHLIKTRGQQVTLRCSPKSGHDTVSWYQQALGQGPQFIFQYYEEEERQRGNFPDRFSGHQFPNYSSELNVNALLLGDSALYLCASSSGTGGARETQYFGPGTRLLVL.

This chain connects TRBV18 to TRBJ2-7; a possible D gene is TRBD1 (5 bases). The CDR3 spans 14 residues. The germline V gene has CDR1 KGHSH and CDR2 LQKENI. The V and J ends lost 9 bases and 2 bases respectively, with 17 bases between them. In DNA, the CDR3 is TGTGCCAGTCAGGAGACAGCAGCTACCTACGAGCAGTACTTC. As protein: CASQETAATYEQYF.

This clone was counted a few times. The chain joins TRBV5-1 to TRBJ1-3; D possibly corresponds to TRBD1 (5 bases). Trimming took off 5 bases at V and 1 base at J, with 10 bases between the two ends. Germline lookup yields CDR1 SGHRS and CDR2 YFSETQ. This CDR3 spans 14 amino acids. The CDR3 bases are TGCGCCAGCAGAAACAGGAGTTCTGGAAACACCATATATTTT. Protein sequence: CASRNRSSGNTIYF.

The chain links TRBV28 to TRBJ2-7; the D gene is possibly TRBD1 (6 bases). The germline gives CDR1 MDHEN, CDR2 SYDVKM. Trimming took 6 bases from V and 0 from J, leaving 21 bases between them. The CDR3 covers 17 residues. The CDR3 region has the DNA TGTGCCAGCAGGGGACACAAACAACCCAGGAGCTCCTACGAGCAGTACTTC. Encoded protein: CASRGHKQPRSSYEQYF.

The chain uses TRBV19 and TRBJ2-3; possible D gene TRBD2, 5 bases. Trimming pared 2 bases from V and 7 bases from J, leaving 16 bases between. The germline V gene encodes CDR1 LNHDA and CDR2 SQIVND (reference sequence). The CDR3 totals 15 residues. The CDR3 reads CASSISLVGGYTQYF. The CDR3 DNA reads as TGTGCCAGTAGTATATCACTAGTAGGAGGATATACGCAGTATTTT.

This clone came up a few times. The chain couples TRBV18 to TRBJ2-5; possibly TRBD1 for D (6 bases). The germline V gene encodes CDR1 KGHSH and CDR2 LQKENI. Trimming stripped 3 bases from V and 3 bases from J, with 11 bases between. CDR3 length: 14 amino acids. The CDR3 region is CASSPRTAEETQYF. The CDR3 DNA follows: TGTGCCAGCTCACCTAGGACAGCTGAAGAGACCCAGTACTTC.

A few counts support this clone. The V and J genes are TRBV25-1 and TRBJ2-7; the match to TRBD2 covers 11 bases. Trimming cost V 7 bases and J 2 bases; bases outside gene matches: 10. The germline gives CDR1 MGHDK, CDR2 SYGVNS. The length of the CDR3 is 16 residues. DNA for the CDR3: TGTGCCAGCACCTTTGGGGTGACTAGCGGGGCCTACGAGCAGTACTTC. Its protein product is CASTFGVTSGAYEQYF.

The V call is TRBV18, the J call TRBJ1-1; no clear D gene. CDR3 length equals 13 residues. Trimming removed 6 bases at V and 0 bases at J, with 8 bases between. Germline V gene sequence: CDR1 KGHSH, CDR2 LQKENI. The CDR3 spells CASSLPVNTEAFF. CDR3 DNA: TGTGCCAGCTCTCTTCCCGTGAACACTGAAGCTTTCTTT.